The sequence of this T cell receptor (beta chain) was determined in a study of T cell repertoires in cytomegalovirus infection. TCRdb reprocessed the reads with MiXCR, giving one entry per CDR3 protein. Of approximately 500,000 distinct CDR3 sequences listed, approximately 17% were seen once; the top ten hold around 25%. This clonotype was recorded at least ten times. The sequenced sample consisted of CD8+ T cells from PBMCs. The clonotype was recovered from a human donor in good health (CMV status not recorded). Some clones in this sample may be carry-over from other donors' samples.

CDR3: CASSPGTQETQYF. CDR3 nucleotide sequence: TGTGCCAGCAGCCCCGGGACCCAAGAGACCCAGTACTTC. The V gene is TRBV7-9, the J gene TRBJ2-5; D assignment may be TRBD1 or TRBD2 (5 bases each). This CDR3 has 13 residues. Trimming removed 5 bases at V and 1 base at J, with 8 bases between. Germline V gene lookup returns CDR1 SEHNR and CDR2 FQNEAQ (reference sequence).